This entry describes one T cell receptor beta chain. This entry belongs to a study of OX40 agonist ivuxolimab in advanced cancers. Study-level background: With a range of about 23 to 90, age averaged roughly 60 years, and 75% to 90% were male.

CDR1 is MNHEY and CDR2 is SMNVEV in the germline V gene (reference sequence). The CDR3 is 14 amino acids. V lost 4 bases to trimming and J lost 2 bases; unmatched junction nucleotides: 3. Sequenced by immunoSEQ multiplex PCR; TCRdb stores in-frame clones only, minus some. The sample carries roughly 80,000 clones, 85% to 90% recorded once. Material: CD4+ or CD8+ T cells sorted from blood, obtained in a trial of the OX40 agonist ivuxolimab. This chain joins TRBV27 and TRBJ1-2; TRBD1 matches at 8 bases. The TCR was taken from an adult with an advanced solid tumor such as melanoma, head and neck, liver or kidney cancer. CDR3 sequence: CASSSRGPNYGYTF. CDR3 bases: TGTGCCAGCAGTTCCAGGGGGCCCAACTATGGCTACACCTTC.